Sequencing of this TCR beta chain was carried out in a study of T-cell reconstitution after alpha-beta-depleted transplantation in children. This clonotype was observed a few times. There are 17 residues in the CDR3. The ends lost 4 bases at V and 2 bases at J; junction bases unmatched: 11. Germline assignment: CDR1 SGHRS and CDR2 YFSETQ. A TCRbeta library incorporating unique molecular identifiers was prepared. One entry per CDR3 protein results from TCRdb running MiXCR on the PCR reads. The sample lists 90,000 to 100,000 distinct CDR3 sequences, 10% to 15% occurring once. The material was PBMCs from the stem cell graft donor, obtained from the stem cell graft. This clonotype originated in a human donor who donated a stem cell graft to a child with inherited bone marrow failure. V gene TRBV5-1 combines with J gene TRBJ2-5; 10 bases line up with TRBD1. CDR3 residues: CASSQGDRGGKQETQYF. The CDR3 coding sequence is TGCGCCAGCAGCCAAGGGGACAGGGGAGGGAAACAAGAGACCCAGTACTTC.